What follows are 14 T cell receptor beta chains derived from one specimen sequenced in a study of cytomegalovirus exposure and HLA in healthy donors. The table came from immunoSEQ multiplex PCR; TCRdb's copy has only in-frame clones and leaves some out. The profile shows over 200,000 clones, around four fifths of them singletons. The material sequenced was PBMCs. These receptors came from a woman under 30 in good health and CMV-seronegative.

This rearrangement joins TRBV5-6 to TRBJ2-7; D possibly corresponds to TRBD2 (6 bases). CDR3 length: 13 residues. Germline V gene data show CDR1 as SGHDT and CDR2 as YYEEEE. Trimming removed 3 bases at V and 0 bases at J, with 7 bases between. Here the CDR3 DNA reads TGTGCCAGCAGCTCCGGGGGCTCCTACGAGCAGTACTTC. This codes for CASSSGGSYEQYF.

The V and J genes are TRBV19 and TRBJ2-7; 9 bases are shared with TRBD1. CDR1 is LNHDA and CDR2 is SQIVND in the germline V gene (reference sequence). Losses at the gene ends were 6 bases for V and 7 bases for J; bases not matched to a gene: 19. This CDR3 region has 17 residues. The CDR3 loop is CASRGSHPGQGSGEQYF. CDR3 sequence (DNA): TGTGCCAGTAGGGGAAGTCATCCGGGACAGGGTTCGGGAGAGCAGTACTTC.

This chain joins TRBV2 and TRBJ2-2, with TRBD1 as a possible D gene (6 bases). The CDR3 loop spans 16 amino acids. Germline V CDR1 and CDR2: SNHLY, FYNNEI. Trimming left V 6 bases short and J 4 bases short, with 18 bases between. The chain's CDR3 is CASSSRALGGTGELFF. CDR3 bases: TGTGCCAGCAGCTCCCGGGCCTTAGGGGGCACCGGGGAGCTGTTTTTT.

V is TRBV18 and J is TRBJ1-2; D may be TRBD1 (5 bases). V was pared by 3 bases and J by 3 bases, with 11 bases between. CDR1 KGHSH and CDR2 LQKENI come from the germline V gene. CDR3 length equals 14 residues. CDR3 protein: CASSPGAQDYGYTF. The CDR3 DNA follows: TGTGCCAGCTCACCTGGGGCCCAGGACTATGGCTACACCTTC.

The gene calls are TRBV7-2 and TRBJ2-2; D uncertain. Germline lookup yields CDR1 SGHTA and CDR2 FQGNSA. V was clipped by 5 bases and J by 5 bases, with 9 bases between them. The CDR3 sequence is 13 residues long. The CDR3 is CASSPGRTGELFF. The CDR3 DNA reads as TGTGCCAGCAGCCCCGGTCGTACCGGGGAGCTGTTTTTT.

The genes are TRBV10-3 and TRBJ2-1, with TRBD2 matching over 9 bases. J gave up 1 base and V 2 bases, and 6 bases lay outside the gene matches. Germline loops: CDR1 ENHRY, CDR2 SYGVKD. The CDR3 covers 17 residues. CDR3 amino acids: CAISEPFAGGSYNEQFF. CDR3 nucleotides: TGTGCCATCAGTGAGCCGTTTGCGGGGGGGTCCTACAATGAGCAGTTCTTC.

The rearrangement joins TRBV10-1 to TRBJ2-5, with TRBD1 as a possible D gene (6 bases). The V and J ends lost 1 base and 2 bases respectively, with 11 bases between them. The CDR3 loop spans 15 amino acids. Germline V gene lookup returns CDR1 WNHNN and CDR2 SYGVQD (reference sequence). The CDR3 DNA is TGCGCCAGCAGTGAGTTTGGACAGAGACAAGAGACCCAGTACTTC. Encoded protein: CASSEFGQRQETQYF.

V and J are TRBV27 and TRBJ2-7, with D tentatively TRBD1 (5 bases). The germline CDR1 and CDR2 sequences are MNHEY and SMNVEV (reference sequence). V lost 5 bases and J lost 6, with 11 bases in between. CDR3 length: 12 amino acids. CDR3 bases: TGTGCCAGCAGTGGCAGACAGCGCGAGCAGTACTTC. Protein: CASSGRQREQYF.

The CDR3, as DNA: TGTGCCGCCGTGGCCGGTAACACCGGGGAGCTGTTTTTT. It specifies CAAVAGNTGELFF. V is TRBV10-3 and J is TRBJ2-2; D uncertain. The germline V gene has CDR1 ENHRY and CDR2 SYGVKD. The CDR3 loop spans 13 amino acids. V lost 11 bases and J 2 bases, leaving 12 bases between the germline ends.

The rearrangement links TRBV6-1 to TRBJ1-5; no clear D gene. There are 17 residues in the CDR3. V lost 0 bases and J lost 3, with 15 bases in between. The germline V gene has CDR1 MNHNS and CDR2 SASEGT. The CDR3 coding sequence is TGTGCCAGCAGTGAAGCCGAGAGTCCCAGATACAATCAGCCCCAGCATTTT. Amino acid sequence: CASSEAESPRYNQPQHF.

The chain carries TRBV6-1 and TRBJ1-2; 8 bases agree with TRBD1. The V and J ends lost 0 bases and 8 bases, in that order; junction bases with no gene match: 5. The CDR3 loop spans 14 amino acids. Germline CDR1 MNHNS, CDR2 SASEGT. The CDR3, as DNA: TGTGCCAGCAGTGAAGCCCGGGCAGGGGGCGGCTACACCTTC. Its translation: CASSEARAGGGYTF.

V and J are TRBV6-1 and TRBJ2-7, with 8 bases matching TRBD1. This CDR3 has 15 amino acids. J gave up 4 bases and V 4 bases, and 9 bases lay outside the gene matches. The germline V gene has CDR1 MNHNS and CDR2 SASEGT. In nucleotides, the CDR3 is TGTGCCAGCAGTGCCGGACAGGGACGGCTGTACGAGCAGTACTTC. Translated, it gives CASSAGQGRLYEQYF.

The chain's CDR3 is CSGQDSRNTEAFF. The CDR3 region has the DNA TGCAGCGGACAAGACAGCAGGAACACTGAAGCTTTCTTT. The chain is built from TRBV29-1 and TRBJ1-1; D is possibly TRBD1 (5 bases). Germline V lookup: CDR1 SQVTM, CDR2 ANQGSEA. The CDR3 has 13 amino acids. Between the trimmed V and J ends, which lost 7 bases and 1 base, there was a span of 13 bases.

The chain is built from TRBV27 and TRBJ2-3, with D perhaps TRBD1 (6 bases). Trimming cost V 6 bases and J 6 bases, with 19 bases left between them. CDR1 and CDR2 from the germline V gene are MNHEY and SMNVEV (reference sequence). There are 15 residues in the CDR3. The CDR3 spells CASSSLGRGRDTQYF. In DNA form, the CDR3 reads TGTGCCAGCAGCAGCCTCGGCAGGGGTCGGGATACGCAGTATTTT.